The 21 T cell receptor beta chains in this list originate from one sample, sequenced in a study of CXCR3-negative and CXCR3-positive naive CD8 T cells. TRB cDNA libraries were made by UMI-labeled 5' RACE. TCRdb re-called the 5' RACE reads and catalogs CDR3 proteins one per entry, DNA excluded. Its clone listing holds 45,000 to 55,000 distinct CDR3 sequences. The specimen was memory CD8+ T cells from blood. Receptors originate from a human donor in good health. Some clones in this sample may be carry-over from other donors' samples.

The CDR3 protein is CATSRGRGLAGDTQYF. The V and J genes are TRBV15 and TRBJ2-3; no DNA is available, so the TRBD2 call from TCRdb remains unchecked. CDR3 length: 16 amino acids. Germline CDR1 LNHNV, CDR2 YYDKDF (reference sequence).

The chain combines TRBV12-3 or TRBV12-4 with TRBJ2-1; TCRdb gives TRBD1 as the D gene, but with no DNA this cannot be confirmed. The CDR3 has 13 residues. The chain's CDR3 is CASITIGGNEQFF.

The chain is built from TRBV29-1 and TRBJ1-2. The V gene's germline CDR1 is SQVTM and CDR2 ANQGSEA. The CDR3 has 11 residues. This CDR3 reads CSVDDANGYTF.

The V call is TRBV29-1, the J call TRBJ2-5. This CDR3 is 11 amino acids long. Germline CDR1 SQVTM, CDR2 ANQGSEA. This chain's CDR3 is CSVEVEETQYF.

The chain combines TRBV7-8 with TRBJ2-6. Germline assignment: CDR1 SGHVS and CDR2 FQNEAQ. The CDR3 spans 15 residues. This CDR3 reads CASSLGSTGANVLTF.

The CDR3 sequence is CASSQRTGVDYGYTF. This rearrangement joins TRBV13 to TRBJ1-2; TCRdb outputs TRBD1, but without DNA this stays unchecked. The CDR3 length is 15 residues. CDR1 and CDR2 from the germline V gene are PRHDT and FYEKMQ (reference sequence).

The chain links TRBV12-3 or TRBV12-4 to TRBJ1-1. This CDR3 is built from 14 residues. CDR3 region: CASSPAGGRTEAFF.

This sequence joins TRBV6-2 or TRBV6-3 and TRBJ1-5; no DNA is available, so the TRBD1 call from TCRdb remains unchecked. The germline CDR1 and CDR2 sequences are MNHEY and SVGEGT. The CDR3 spans 16 residues. CDR3 loop: CASSYSRDGGNQPQHF.

J is TRBJ2-5 and V is TRBV7-9; the TCRdb call, TRBD1, lacks DNA for checking. Per germline, CDR1 SEHNR and CDR2 FQNEAQ (reference sequence). The CDR3 is made up of 15 amino acids. CDR3 residues: CASSPSGKGRETQYF.

The chain uses TRBV2 and TRBJ1-5. The germline V gene encodes CDR1 SNHLY and CDR2 FYNNEI. The CDR3 sequence is 12 residues long. CDR3 amino acids: CASSSGNQPQHF.

The chain combines TRBV7-6 with TRBJ2-7; the D call of TRBD1 rests on TCRdb alone, since no DNA is present to check it. Germline CDR1 SGHVS, CDR2 FNYEAQ. The CDR3 is made up of 15 amino acids. Here the CDR3 reads CASSQTAIGYYEQYF.

The chain combines TRBV6-6 with TRBJ2-3. CDR3 length equals 15 residues. Germline CDR1 MNHNY, CDR2 SVGAGI (reference sequence). The chain's CDR3 is CASSYTADATDTQYF.

The chain links TRBV4-2 to TRBJ2-2; TCRdb calls TRBD1, which cannot be checked without DNA. Germline assignment: CDR1 LGHNA and CDR2 YNFKEQ. This CDR3 has 13 residues. Here the CDR3 reads CASSQGGTGELFF.

The chain uses TRBV6-6 and TRBJ1-1. The length of the CDR3 is 13 residues. The germline gives CDR1 MNHNY, CDR2 SVGAGI (reference sequence). This CDR3 reads CASSPPGVTEAFF.

V and J are TRBV3-1 and TRBJ2-5. Germline CDR1 and CDR2: LGHDT and YNNKEL (reference sequence). The CDR3 contains 14 residues. The CDR3 region is CASSQEGDQETQYF.

The chain combines TRBV6-5 with TRBJ1-5. Germline V gene data show CDR1 as MNHEY and CDR2 as SVGAGI. The length of the CDR3 is 13 residues. CDR3 amino acids: CASRLQGNQPQHF.

J is TRBJ1-2 and V is TRBV25-1. This CDR3 has 15 amino acids. Germline V CDR1 and CDR2: MGHDK, SYGVNS. The CDR3 protein is CASSEWSVREYGYTF.

This clonotype is deemed medium-sized (0.01 to 0.1%) by its frequency. The gene calls are TRBV20-1 and TRBJ1-5; TCRdb's D call, TRBD1, is unchecked because there is no DNA. Germline V gene sequence: CDR1 DFQATT, CDR2 SNEGSKA (reference sequence). The CDR3 sequence is 14 residues long. Here the CDR3 reads CSARESGEAQPQHF.

The rearrangement uses TRBV19 and TRBJ2-3; without DNA, the TCRdb call of TRBD2 cannot be checked. This CDR3 spans 13 amino acids. Germline values: CDR1 LNHDA, CDR2 SQIVND (reference sequence). The CDR3 loop reads CASQGGGSDTQYF.

The chain combines TRBV6-2 or TRBV6-3 with TRBJ2-7; there is no DNA to check the TCRdb D call of TRBD2. Germline-derived CDR1 and CDR2 are MNHEY and SVGEGT. This CDR3 is 11 amino acids long. The CDR3: CASSPLLEQYF.

The V gene is TRBV2, the J gene TRBJ2-7; the D call of TRBD1 rests on TCRdb alone, since no DNA is present to check it. Germline V lookup: CDR1 SNHLY, CDR2 FYNNEI. The CDR3 sequence is 14 residues long. CDR3: CASSVSQGTYEQYF. Full variable domain (missing parts from reference TRBV2 and TRBJ2-7): EPEVTQTPSHQVTQMGQEVILRCVPISNHLYFYWYRQILGQKVEFLVSFYNNEISEKSEIFDDQFSVERPDGSNFTLKIRSTKLEDSAMYFCASSVSQGTYEQYFGPGTRLTVT.